This T cell receptor beta chain came from a study of cytomegalovirus exposure and HLA in healthy donors. General study results and limits: A list of 150 or so TCR beta chains associated with cytomegalovirus was given.

The CDR3 is made up of 15 amino acids. The germline gives CDR1 MNHNY, CDR2 SVGAGI (reference sequence). The V gene lost 5 bases and the J gene lost 5 bases, with 18 bases spanning the gap. With 60 Vbeta and 13 Jbeta primers, the PCR was carried out. Assay used: immunoSEQ multiplex PCR; TCRdb lists only in-frame clones, some missing. This sample's table has 150,000 to 200,000 clones. As concerns this clone: Its antigen is not identified.

The rearrangement links TRBV6-6 to TRBJ1-1; unclear D gene. The sample was PBMCs. The TCR comes from a man aged 25 to 40 in good health and CMV-seronegative. The CDR3: CASSPSLGRGTEAFF. Here the CDR3 DNA reads TGTGCCAGCAGTCCCTCCCTGGGTCGGGGAACTGAAGCTTTCTTT.